The present T cell receptor (beta chain) was sequenced within a study of cytomegalovirus exposure and HLA in healthy donors. General study findings and limits: Researchers reported in a later analysis that common viral pathogens appeared linked to several top clusters.

Remarks on this clone: Its cognate antigen is unknown.

A multiplex PCR was run with 60 Vbeta primers and 13 Jbeta primers. Method: immunoSEQ multiplex PCR; TCRdb's copy keeps in-frame clones and lacks some. The sample carries 120,000 or so clones, roughly four fifths recorded once. The CDR3 is made up of 12 amino acids. The J segment lost 12 bases and the V segment lost 6 bases, leaving 9 bases of the junction unmatched. Germline CDR1 and CDR2: SQVTM and ANQGSEA. Sequenced sample: PBMCs. V is TRBV29-1 and J is TRBJ2-4; 9 bases are shared with TRBD1. The receptor was isolated from a woman aged 18-29 years in good health and CMV-seronegative. The CDR3 nucleotides read TGCAGCGTACACCCGGGACAGGGCAGTCAGTACTTC. It codes for CSVHPGQGSQYF.